This T cell receptor (beta chain) is from a study of blood T cell repertoires in COVID-19. Study-wide background: Some COVID-19 samples were acute and others convalescent; all came from the United States, Italy and Spain. T cells, B-cell-depleted T cells, or PBMCs supplied cDNA or gDNA.

The V gene's germline CDR1 is SQVTM and CDR2 ANQGSEA. CDR3 length: 15 residues. V was clipped by 3 bases and J by 1 base, with 13 bases between them. Per the study methods: Scientists estimated how many nucleated cells there were by amplifying reference gene primers. Repertoires were generated with immunoSEQ multiplex PCR, while TCRdb's copy carries only in-frame clones and drops some. V and J calls and clone size are those listed in that table; D and trimming were worked out from the DNA. Of 200,000 to 250,000 clones listed, approximately 80% were seen once; the top ten hold 7.8%. It was during active infection that Seattle patients were enrolled and then longitudinally followed.

The clonotype comes from a woman of 80 years or more with COVID-19, enrolled during active disease. The chain employs TRBV29-1 and TRBJ1-5; a weak D match, TRBD1 (5 bases). The sequencing input was peripheral blood. CDR3 sequence reads: CSVDVRDSSNQPQHF. DNA for the CDR3: TGCAGCGTTGACGTTAGAGACAGCAGCAATCAGCCCCAGCATTTT.